This T cell receptor (beta chain) was recorded in a study of identical twins. Study-wide results and limits: The models gave estimates that fell short of the out-of-frame TCR alpha sharing seen in monozygotic twins. Reduced insertions were recorded for abundant cord blood beta clonotypes, with no such pattern in memory repertoires. The study found weaker excess twin sharing in beta out-of-frame sequences.

On this clonotype: The antigen is not known.

V shed 6 bases and J 2 bases; nucleotides not matched to a gene: 10. The germline CDR1 and CDR2 sequences are KGHSH and LQKENI. This CDR3 has 15 residues. A universal primer site was created by template switching, with the cDNA bearing unique molecular identifiers. TCRdb re-called the 5' RACE reads with MiXCR, one entry per CDR3 protein. The table records 510,000 or so distinct CDR3 sequences, 13% to 15% of them present only once. The data also belong to a second study, concerning yellow fever vaccine responses in identical twins.

The receptor was derived from a woman between 18 and 29 years old in good health. The sequenced sample was CD4+ T cells sorted from blood. The rearrangement uses TRBV18 and TRBJ2-7; 7 bases are a match to TRBD2. The chain's CDR3 is CASSRGEGTTYEQYV. The CDR3 DNA follows: TGTGCCAGCTCCCGAGGGGAGGGAACCACCTACGAGCAGTACGTC.